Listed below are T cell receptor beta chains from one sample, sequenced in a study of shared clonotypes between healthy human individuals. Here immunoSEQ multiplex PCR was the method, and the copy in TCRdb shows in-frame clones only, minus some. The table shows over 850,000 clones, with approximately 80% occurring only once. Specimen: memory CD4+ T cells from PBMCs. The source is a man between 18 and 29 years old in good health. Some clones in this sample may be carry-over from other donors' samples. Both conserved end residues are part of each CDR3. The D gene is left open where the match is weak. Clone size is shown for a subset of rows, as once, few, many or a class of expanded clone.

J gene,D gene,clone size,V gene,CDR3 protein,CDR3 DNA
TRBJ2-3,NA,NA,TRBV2,CASSEGWFRDTQYF,TGTGCCAGCAGTGAAGGCTGGTTCAGGGATACGCAGTATTTT
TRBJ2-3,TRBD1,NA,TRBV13,CASSRQGQGDTQYF,TGTGCCAGCAGCCGACAGGGCCAAGGAGATACGCAGTATTTT
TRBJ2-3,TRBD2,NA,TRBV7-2,CASSRSGRATDTQYF,TGTGCCAGCAGCCGTAGCGGGAGGGCGACAGATACGCAGTATTTT
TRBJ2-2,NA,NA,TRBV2,CASRLRDNTGELFF,TGTGCCAGCAGGCTCCGGGACAACACCGGGGAGCTGTTTTTT
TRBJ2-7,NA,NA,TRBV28,CASSPPGGREQYF,TGTGCCAGCAGTCCGCCCGGGGGGCGTGAGCAGTACTTC
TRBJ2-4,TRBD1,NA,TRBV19,CASSRGQTQAKNIQYF,TGTGCCAGTAGTAGGGGACAGACCCAAGCCAAAAACATTCAGTACTTC
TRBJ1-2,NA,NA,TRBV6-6,CASSPSTEGYTF,TGTGCCAGCAGTCCTTCGACAGAAGGCTACACCTTC
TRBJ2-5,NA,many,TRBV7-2,CASSLLTREETQYF,TGTGCCAGCAGCCTCCTGACTAGGGAAGAGACCCAGTACTTC
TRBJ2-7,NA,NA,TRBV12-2,CASRSFKRDYRYEQYF,TGTGCAAGTCGCTCTTTTAAGAGGGACTACCGCTACGAGCAGTACTTC
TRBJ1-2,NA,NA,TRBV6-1,CASSEPSGYGYTF,TGTGCCAGCAGTGAACCGTCAGGGTATGGCTACACCTTC
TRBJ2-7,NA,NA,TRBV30,CAWSSRGYEQYF,TGTGCCTGGAGTTCCCGGGGCTACGAGCAGTACTTC
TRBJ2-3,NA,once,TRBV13,CASSIQGPRSTDTQYF,TGTGCCAGCAGCATCCAGGGGCCCCGTAGCACAGATACGCAGTATTTT
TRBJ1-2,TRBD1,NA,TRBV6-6,CASSYSPVEGAGGYTF,TGTGCCAGCAGTTACTCCCCTGTAGAGGGGGCCGGTGGCTACACCTTC
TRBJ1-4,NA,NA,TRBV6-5,CASSSGTPNEKLFF,TGTGCCAGCAGCTCCGGGACCCCTAATGAAAAACTGTTTTTT
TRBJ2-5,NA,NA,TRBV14,CASSPRTEQETQYF,TGTGCCAGCAGCCCCAGGACTGAACAAGAGACCCAGTACTTC
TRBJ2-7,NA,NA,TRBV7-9,CASSLFGGQYEQYF,TGTGCCAGCAGCTTATTTGGCGGACAGTACGAGCAGTACTTC
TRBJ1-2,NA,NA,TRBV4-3,CASSEVRGYGYTF,TGCGCCAGCAGCGAAGTAAGGGGCTATGGCTACACCTTC
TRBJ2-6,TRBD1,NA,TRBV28,CASGTGGQISGANVLTF,TGTGCCAGCGGGACAGGGGGCCAAATCTCTGGGGCCAACGTCCTGACTTTC
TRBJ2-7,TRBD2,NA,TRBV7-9,CASSHGKASGSYEQYF,TGTGCCAGCAGCCACGGCAAGGCTAGCGGGAGCTACGAGCAGTACTTC
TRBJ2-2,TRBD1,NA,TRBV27,CASSSGTEGTGELFF,TGTGCCAGCAGTTCCGGGACAGAGGGCACCGGGGAGCTGTTTTTT
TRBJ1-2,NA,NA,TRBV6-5,CASSYSSTGRRGYTF,TGTGCCAGCAGTTACTCGTCTACAGGGCGTCGTGGCTACACCTTC
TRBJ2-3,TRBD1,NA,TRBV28,CASRRRDSPSSTDTQYF,TGTGCCAGCAGACGCCGGGACAGCCCTTCTAGCACAGATACGCAGTATTTT
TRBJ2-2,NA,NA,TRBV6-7,CASIWGPVNTGELFF,TGTGCCAGCATCTGGGGGCCGGTAAACACCGGGGAGCTGTTTTTT
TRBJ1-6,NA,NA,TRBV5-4,CASSLRPSDNSPLHF,TGTGCCAGCAGCTTGAGACCCTCGGATAATTCACCCCTCCACTTT
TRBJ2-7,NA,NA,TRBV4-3,CASSVNLNQGTQYF,TGCGCCAGCAGCGTGAACCTGAACCAGGGCACGCAGTACTTC
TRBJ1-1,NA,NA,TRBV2,CASRISGRGAEAFF,TGTGCCAGCAGAATCTCAGGAAGAGGGGCTGAAGCTTTCTTT
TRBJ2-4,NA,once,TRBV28,CASSYQRAKNIQYF,TGTGCCAGCAGTTATCAGAGAGCCAAAAACATTCAGTACTTC
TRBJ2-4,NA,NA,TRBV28,CASSPFAREQGNIQYF,TGTGCCAGCAGTCCCTTCGCAAGGGAGCAAGGGAACATTCAGTACTTC
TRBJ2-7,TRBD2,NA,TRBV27,CASSSGRASYEQYF,TGTGCCAGCAGTAGCGGGAGGGCCTCCTACGAGCAGTACTTC
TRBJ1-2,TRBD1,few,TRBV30,CAWSLQFTGGLTTF,TGTGCCTGGAGCTTACAGTTTACAGGGGGCCTTACCACCTTC
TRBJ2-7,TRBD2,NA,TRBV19,CASSIGRGSSYEQYF,TGTGCCAGTAGTATAGGGCGGGGGAGCTCCTACGAGCAGTACTTC
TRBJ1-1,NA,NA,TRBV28,CASSLRGANTEAFF,TGTGCCAGCAGTTTAAGAGGGGCGAACACTGAAGCTTTCTTT
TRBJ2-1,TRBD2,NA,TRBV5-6,CASSLEREYNEQFF,TGTGCCAGCAGCTTGGAGCGGGAGTACAATGAGCAGTTCTTC
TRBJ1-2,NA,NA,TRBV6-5,CASSIGPNYGYTF,TGTGCCAGCAGCATCGGACCGAACTATGGCTACACCTTC
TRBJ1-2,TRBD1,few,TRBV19,CASRRTGFGYTF,TGTGCCAGTAGACGGACAGGGTTTGGCTACACCTTC
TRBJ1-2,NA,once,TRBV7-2,CASSLEGGHNYGYTF,TGTGCCAGCAGCTTAGAGGGAGGACATAACTATGGCTACACCTTC
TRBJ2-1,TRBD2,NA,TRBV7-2,CASSPRRTSGSNEQFF,TGTGCCAGCAGCCCCCGAAGGACTAGCGGCTCCAATGAGCAGTTCTTC
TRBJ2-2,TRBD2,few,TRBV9,CASRGLASTGELFF,TGTGCCAGCAGGGGACTAGCGTCTACCGGGGAGCTGTTTTTT
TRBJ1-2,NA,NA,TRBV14,CASSQDQVNYGYTF,TGTGCCAGCAGCCAAGATCAAGTTAACTATGGCTACACCTTC
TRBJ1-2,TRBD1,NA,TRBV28,CASSGPRQGAYYGYTF,TGTGCCAGCAGCGGTCCACGACAGGGGGCTTACTATGGCTACACCTTC
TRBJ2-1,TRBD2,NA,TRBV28,CASSFRPLLAGPSYNEQFF,TGTGCCAGCAGTTTTAGACCCCTCCTAGCGGGTCCCTCCTACAATGAGCAGTTCTTC
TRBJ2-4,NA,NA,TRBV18,CASSPGHLRDIQYF,TGTGCCAGCTCGCCAGGACACCTTCGGGACATTCAGTACTTC
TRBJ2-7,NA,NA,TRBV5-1,CASSLAFSGDEQYF,TGCGCCAGCAGCTTGGCCTTTTCAGGGGACGAGCAGTACTTC
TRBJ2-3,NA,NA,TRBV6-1,CASSDHGSTDTQYF,TGTGCCAGCAGTGACCATGGCTCCACAGATACGCAGTATTTT
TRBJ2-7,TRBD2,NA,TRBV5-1,CASSSLAGGREQYF,TGCGCCAGCAGCTCTCTAGCGGGAGGGAGGGAGCAGTACTTC
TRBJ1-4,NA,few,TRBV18,CASSPLQGGDEKLFF,TGTGCCAGCTCACCACTACAGGGTGGAGATGAAAAACTGTTTTTT
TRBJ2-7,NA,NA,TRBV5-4,CASSPEVSYEQYF,TGTGCCAGCAGCCCAGAGGTTTCCTACGAGCAGTACTTC
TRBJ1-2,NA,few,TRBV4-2,CASSQDPGGYGYTF,TGTGCCAGCAGCCAAGATCCTGGGGGCTATGGCTACACCTTC
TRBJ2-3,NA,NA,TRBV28,CASTSPGPRTDTQYF,TGTGCCAGCACCTCTCCGGGGCCAAGGACAGATACGCAGTATTTT
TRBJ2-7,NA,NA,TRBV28,CASSRQPFEQYF,TGTGCCAGCAGCCGCCAACCCTTCGAGCAGTACTTC
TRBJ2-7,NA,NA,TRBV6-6,CASSYERTYEQYF,TGTGCCAGCAGTTACGAGCGCACCTACGAGCAGTACTTC
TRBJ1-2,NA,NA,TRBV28,CASSFERSSGYTF,TGTGCCAGCAGTTTCGAGAGGTCGTCTGGCTACACCTTC
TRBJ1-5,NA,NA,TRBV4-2,CASSQVRTEDQPQHF,TGTGCCAGCAGCCAAGTTCGCACAGAGGATCAGCCCCAGCATTTT
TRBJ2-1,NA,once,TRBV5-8,CASSLGTFSYNEQFF,TGTGCCAGCAGCTTGGGGACATTCTCCTACAATGAGCAGTTCTTC